This T cell receptor (beta chain) was captured in a study of immune evolution from preneoplasia to lung adenocarcinoma. The wider study: HLA loss of heterozygosity: approximately 7.5% AIS, about 14% MIA, more than 25% ADC, none AAH.

Study findings and constraints: T cell clonality was higher in KRAS-mutant than EGFR-mutant or wild-type nodules. Clonality was highest in normal lung, lower in later-stage lesions apparently. From normal lung to invasive adenocarcinoma, top clone frequencies appeared to decrease.

Repertoires were generated with immunoSEQ multiplex PCR, while TCRdb's copy carries only in-frame clones and drops some. The sample consists of 9,200 or so clones, 75% to 90% of them appearing once. Note on this clone: Its antigen is undetermined.

The CDR3 sequence is 13 residues long. The material sequenced was FFPE minimally invasive lung adenocarcinoma tissue. V and J are TRBV21-1 and TRBJ2-5; the D call of TRBD1 is as the table states it, not checked on the DNA. TRBV21-1 is a known pseudogene. The receptor's source is a donor at least 70 years old with lung adenocarcinoma. Here the CDR3 reads CASSKEGWETQYF. DNA for the CDR3: TGTGCCAGCAGCAAAGAGGGGTGGGAGACCCAGTACTTC.